The 7 T cell receptor beta chains listed next were all sequenced from one sample in a study of blood T cell repertoires in COVID-19. Measured with immunoSEQ multiplex PCR; TCRdb has only the in-frame clones, and not every one. The sample includes approximately 400,000 clones, approximately 90% of them seen just once. Sequencing was performed on peripheral blood. The receptor source for this set is a woman aged 50 to 65 with COVID-19, enrolled during active disease.

This clone turned up a few times. Other nucleotide sequences from this sample produce the same CDR3. CDR3 bases: TGCGCCAGCAGCCAAGTGCTCGGTCAGCCCCAGCATTTT. Its translation: CASSQVLGQPQHF. This sequence joins TRBV4-1 and TRBJ1-5; unclear D gene. The CDR3 has 13 residues. The V gene lost 1 base and the J gene lost 6 bases, with 7 bases spanning the gap. The V gene's germline CDR1 is MGHRA and CDR2 YSYEKL.

This chain links TRBV5-4 with TRBJ2-2, with D perhaps matching TRBD2 (6 bases). This CDR3 contains 15 residues. Trimming pared 1 base from V and 5 bases from J, leaving 12 bases between. CDR1 is SGHNT, CDR2 YYREEE, per germline (reference sequence). DNA of the CDR3: TGTGCCAGCAGCTTGCCGGGAGACCTAACCGGGGAGCTGTTTTTT. It codes for CASSLPGDLTGELFF.

This sequence joins TRBV19 and TRBJ1-4; TRBD1 aligns across 8 bases. Germline loops: CDR1 LNHDA, CDR2 SQIVND (reference sequence). V lost 6 bases to trimming and J lost 5 bases; unmatched junction nucleotides: 8. CDR3 length equals 15 residues. CDR3 DNA sequence: TGTGCCAGTAGCCGGGGCGGACAGGGAAATGAAAAACTGTTTTTT. Translating it yields CASSRGGQGNEKLFF.

The J gene is TRBJ2-1, the V gene TRBV15; TRBD1 matches at 9 bases. The CDR3 totals 14 residues. The germline gives CDR1 LNHNV, CDR2 YYDKDF (reference sequence). Trimming removed 5 bases from V and 6 bases from J; junction bases left unmatched: 5. DNA for the CDR3: TGTGCCACCAGCCCCCGGGACAGGGTCAATGAGCAGTTCTTC. Translated, it gives CATSPRDRVNEQFF. The full variable domain, rest sourced from reference TRBV15 and TRBJ2-1, is DAMVIQNPRYQVTQFGKPVTLSCSQTLNHNVMYWYQQKSSQAPKLLFHYYDKDFNNEADTPDNFQSRRPNTSFCFLDIRSPGLGDTAMYLCATSPRDRVNEQFFGPGTRLTVL.

Regarding this clone: At one boundary the junction diverges from the germline segment, which might be a read error. The chain carries TRBV4-1 and TRBJ2-3, with TRBD2 identical over 11 bases. This CDR3 spans 16 amino acids. Germline CDR1 MGHRA, CDR2 YSYEKL. CDR3 coding DNA: TGCGCCAGCAGCCAAGTTAGTAGCGGGGGGGTAAGAAGAGGGGATTTT. This sequence encodes CASSQVSSGGVRRGDF.

The chain uses TRBV6-5 and TRBJ1-1, with D tentatively TRBD1 (5 bases). CDR1 is MNHEY, CDR2 SVGAGI, per germline. Trimming pared 6 bases from V and 8 bases from J, leaving 16 bases between. The CDR3 length is 13 residues. The CDR3: CASSLDIGAEAFF. The CDR3 DNA reads TGTGCCAGCAGCCTAGATATAGGGGCGGAAGCTTTCTTT.

The rearrangement links TRBV4-2 to TRBJ2-1, with TRBD2 matching over 8 bases. The V gene's germline CDR1 is LGHNA and CDR2 YNFKEQ. This CDR3 contains 17 residues. V dropped 1 base and J dropped 7; count of bases not matched to a gene: 12. Here the CDR3 reads CASSQVETGGGRNEQFF. CDR3 sequence (DNA): TGTGCCAGCAGCCAAGTCGAGACCGGGGGGGGCAGGAATGAGCAGTTCTTC.